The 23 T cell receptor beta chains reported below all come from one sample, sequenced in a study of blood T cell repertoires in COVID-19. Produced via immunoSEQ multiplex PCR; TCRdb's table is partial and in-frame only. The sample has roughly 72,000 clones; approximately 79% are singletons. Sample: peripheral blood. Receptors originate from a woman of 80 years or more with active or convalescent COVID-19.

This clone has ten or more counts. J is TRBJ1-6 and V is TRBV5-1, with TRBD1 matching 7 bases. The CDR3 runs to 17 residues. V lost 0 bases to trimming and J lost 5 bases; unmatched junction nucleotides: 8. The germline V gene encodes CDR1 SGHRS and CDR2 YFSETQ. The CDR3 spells CASSLGAVTGNNSPLHF. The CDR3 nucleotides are TGCGCCAGCAGCTTGGGGGCCGTGACAGGGAATAATTCACCCCTCCACTTT.

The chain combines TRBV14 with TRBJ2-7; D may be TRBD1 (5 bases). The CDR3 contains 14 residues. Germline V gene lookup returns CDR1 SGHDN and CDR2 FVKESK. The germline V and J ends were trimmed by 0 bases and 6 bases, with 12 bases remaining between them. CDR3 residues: CASSQDWAGFEQYF. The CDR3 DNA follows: TGTGCCAGCAGCCAAGACTGGGCAGGGTTCGAGCAGTACTTC.

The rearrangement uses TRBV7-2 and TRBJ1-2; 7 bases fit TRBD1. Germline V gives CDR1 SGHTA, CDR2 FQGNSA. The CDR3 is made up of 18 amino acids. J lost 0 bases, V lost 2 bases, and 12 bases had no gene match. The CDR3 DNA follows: TGTGCCAGCAGCTTAAGCTCTGCCCCCCAGGGGGCTAACTATGGCTACACCTTC. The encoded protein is CASSLSSAPQGANYGYTF.

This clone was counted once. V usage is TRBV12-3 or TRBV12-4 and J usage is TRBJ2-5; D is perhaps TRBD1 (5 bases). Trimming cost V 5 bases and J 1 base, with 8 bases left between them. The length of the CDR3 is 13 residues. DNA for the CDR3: TGTGCCAGCAGTCAGGGTCTCCAAGAGACCCAGTACTTC. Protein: CASSQGLQETQYF.

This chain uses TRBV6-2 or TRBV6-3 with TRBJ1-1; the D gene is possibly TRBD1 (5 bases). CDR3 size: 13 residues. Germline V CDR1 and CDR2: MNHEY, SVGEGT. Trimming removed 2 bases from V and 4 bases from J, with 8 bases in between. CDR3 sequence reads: CASSYVRVTEAFF. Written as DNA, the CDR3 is TGTGCCAGCAGTTACGTCAGGGTCACTGAAGCTTTCTTT.

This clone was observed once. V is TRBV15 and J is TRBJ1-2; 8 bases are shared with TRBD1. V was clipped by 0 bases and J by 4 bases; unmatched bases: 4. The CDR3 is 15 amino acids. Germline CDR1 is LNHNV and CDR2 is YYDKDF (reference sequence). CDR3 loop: CATSRDRGQSYGYTF. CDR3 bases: TGTGCCACCAGCAGAGACAGGGGGCAAAGCTATGGCTACACCTTC.

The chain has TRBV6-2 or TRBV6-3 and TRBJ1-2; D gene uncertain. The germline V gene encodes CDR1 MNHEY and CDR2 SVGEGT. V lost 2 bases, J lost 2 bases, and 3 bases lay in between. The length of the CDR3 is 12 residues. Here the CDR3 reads CASSYPNYGYTF. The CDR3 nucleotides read TGTGCCAGCAGTTACCCGAACTATGGCTACACCTTC.

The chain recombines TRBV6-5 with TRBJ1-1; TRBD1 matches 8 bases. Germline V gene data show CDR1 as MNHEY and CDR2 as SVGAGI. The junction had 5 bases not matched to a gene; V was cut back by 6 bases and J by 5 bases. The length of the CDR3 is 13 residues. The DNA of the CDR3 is TGTGCCAGCAGACACGACAGGGGAACTGAAGCTTTCTTT. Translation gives CASRHDRGTEAFF.

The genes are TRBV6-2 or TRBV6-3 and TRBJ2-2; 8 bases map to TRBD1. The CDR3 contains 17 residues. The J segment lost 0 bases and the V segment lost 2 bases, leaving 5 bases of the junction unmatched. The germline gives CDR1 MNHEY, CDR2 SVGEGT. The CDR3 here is CASSYPGQVTNTGELFF. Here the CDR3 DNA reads TGTGCCAGCAGTTACCCGGGACAGGTAACGAACACCGGGGAGCTGTTTTTT.

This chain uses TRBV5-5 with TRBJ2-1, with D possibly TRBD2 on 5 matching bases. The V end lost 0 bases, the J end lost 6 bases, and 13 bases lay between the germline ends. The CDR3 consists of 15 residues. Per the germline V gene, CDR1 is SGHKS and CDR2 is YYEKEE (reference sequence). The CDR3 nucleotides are TGTGCCAGCAGCTTGGGCGGCGGGCGATTCAATGAGCAGTTCTTC. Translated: CASSLGGGRFNEQFF.

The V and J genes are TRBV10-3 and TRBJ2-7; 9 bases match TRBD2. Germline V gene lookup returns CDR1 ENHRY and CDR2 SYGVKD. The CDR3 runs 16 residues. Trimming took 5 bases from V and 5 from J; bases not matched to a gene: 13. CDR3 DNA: TGTGCCATCAGTAGAAACTCGGGACTAGCTATCGACGAGCAGTACTTC. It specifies CAISRNSGLAIDEQYF.

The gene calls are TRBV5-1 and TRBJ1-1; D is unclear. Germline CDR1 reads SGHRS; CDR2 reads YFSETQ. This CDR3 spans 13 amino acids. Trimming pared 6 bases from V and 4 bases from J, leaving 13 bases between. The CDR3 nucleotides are TGCGCCAGCAAAGAATGGGCCGGCACTGAAGCTTTCTTT. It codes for CASKEWAGTEAFF.

CDR3 amino acids: CASSGTSGRAGELFF. CDR3 in DNA: TGTGCCAGCAGCGGGACTAGCGGCCGCGCCGGGGAGCTGTTTTTT. The chain uses TRBV9 and TRBJ2-2; 10 nucleotides match TRBD2. V shed 3 bases and J 6 bases; nucleotides not matched to a gene: 5. Per the germline V gene, CDR1 is SGDLS and CDR2 is YYNGEE. This CDR3 has 15 amino acids.

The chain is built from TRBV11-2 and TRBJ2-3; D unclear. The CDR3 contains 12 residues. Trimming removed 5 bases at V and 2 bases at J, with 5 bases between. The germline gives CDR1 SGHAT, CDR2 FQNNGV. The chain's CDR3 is CASSPYTDTQYF. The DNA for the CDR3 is TGTGCCAGCAGCCCTTACACAGATACGCAGTATTTT.

CDR3: CASSLGRGYEQYF. The DNA for the CDR3 is TGTGCCAGCAGCCTAGGGAGGGGCTACGAGCAGTACTTC. The chain combines TRBV3-1 (or the pseudogene TRBV3-2) with TRBJ2-7; TRBD2 aligns across 7 bases. Looked up from germline, CDR1 is LGHDT and CDR2 is YNNKEL (reference sequence). The J segment lost 3 bases and the V segment lost 4 bases, leaving 3 bases of the junction unmatched. The CDR3 covers 13 residues.

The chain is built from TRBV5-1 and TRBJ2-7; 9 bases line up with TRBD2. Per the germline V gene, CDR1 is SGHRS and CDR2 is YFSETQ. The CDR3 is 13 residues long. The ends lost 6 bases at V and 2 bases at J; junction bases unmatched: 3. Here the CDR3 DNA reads TGCGCCAGCATGGCGGGGGGGGCCTACGAGCAGTACTTC. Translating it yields CASMAGGAYEQYF.

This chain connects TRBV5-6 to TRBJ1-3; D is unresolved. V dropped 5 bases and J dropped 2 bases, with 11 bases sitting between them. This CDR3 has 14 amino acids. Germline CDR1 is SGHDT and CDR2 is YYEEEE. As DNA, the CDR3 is TGTGCCAGCAGGCCTCGGGGTGCTGGAAACACCATATATTTT. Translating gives CASRPRGAGNTIYF.

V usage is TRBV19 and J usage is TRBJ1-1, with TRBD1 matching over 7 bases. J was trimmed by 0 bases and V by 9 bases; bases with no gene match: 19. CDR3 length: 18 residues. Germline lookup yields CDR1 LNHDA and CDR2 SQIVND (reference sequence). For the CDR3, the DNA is TGTGCCAGCACCGGGACAGAACCAGTCAGATTAATGAACACTGAAGCTTTCTTT. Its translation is CASTGTEPVRLMNTEAFF.

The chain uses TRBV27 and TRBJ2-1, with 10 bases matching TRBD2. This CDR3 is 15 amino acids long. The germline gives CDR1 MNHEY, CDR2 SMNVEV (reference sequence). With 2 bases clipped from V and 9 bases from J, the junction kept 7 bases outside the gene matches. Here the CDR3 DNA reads TGTGCCAGCAGTTTACTCCTAGCGGGAGTAAGTGAGCAGTTCTTC. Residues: CASSLLLAGVSEQFF.

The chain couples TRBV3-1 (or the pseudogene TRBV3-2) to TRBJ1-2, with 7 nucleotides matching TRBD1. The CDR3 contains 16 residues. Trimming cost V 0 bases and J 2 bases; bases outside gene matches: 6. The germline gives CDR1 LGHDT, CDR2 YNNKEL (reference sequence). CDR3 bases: TGTGCCAGCAGCCAAGAGGCCGACAGGGCGAACTATGGCTACACCTTC. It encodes CASSQEADRANYGYTF.

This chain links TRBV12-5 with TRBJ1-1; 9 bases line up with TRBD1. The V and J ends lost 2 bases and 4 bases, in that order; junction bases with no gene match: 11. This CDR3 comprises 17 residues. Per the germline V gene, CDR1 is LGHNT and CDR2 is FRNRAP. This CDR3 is CASGLTQGTGIGTEAFF. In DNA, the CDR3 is TGTGCTAGTGGTTTGACACAGGGGACAGGGATAGGCACTGAAGCTTTCTTT.

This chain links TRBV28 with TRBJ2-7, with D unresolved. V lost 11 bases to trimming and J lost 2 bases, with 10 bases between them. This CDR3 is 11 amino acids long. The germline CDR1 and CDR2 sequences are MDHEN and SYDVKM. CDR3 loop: CAVTGTYEQYF. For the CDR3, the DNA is TGTGCCGTGACGGGTACCTACGAGCAGTACTTC.

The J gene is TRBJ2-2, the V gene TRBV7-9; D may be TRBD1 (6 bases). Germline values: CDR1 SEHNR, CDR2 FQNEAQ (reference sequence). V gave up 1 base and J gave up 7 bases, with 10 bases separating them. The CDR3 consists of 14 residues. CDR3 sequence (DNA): TGTGCCAGCAGCTTAGTACAGGGAAGCGGGGAGCTGTTTTTT. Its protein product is CASSLVQGSGELFF.